The sequence of this TCR beta chain was determined in a study of radiation and T cells in renal cell carcinoma. The overall study: Nephrectomy followed 15 Gy stereotactic body radiation by 4 weeks.

This sample's time point: blood 2 weeks post-SBRT. Indicated treatment: 15 Gy SBRT to primary tumor, nephrectomy 4 weeks later. The patient's renal cell carcinoma had clear cell pathology. Here immunoSEQ multiplex PCR was the method, and the copy in TCRdb shows in-frame clones only, minus some. The sample lists tens of thousands of clones, 80% occurring once. V dropped 1 base and J dropped 2 bases, with 13 bases sitting between them. Germline V CDR1 and CDR2: MGHDK, SYGVNS. The CDR3 covers 16 residues. Concerning this clone itself: Its antigen is undetermined.

General study results and limits: In blood, top tumor clones expanded by 2 weeks, shrinking by 4.

The gene calls are TRBV25-1 and TRBJ2-3; D is unclear. The sequence derives from a woman between 65 and 79 years old with renal cell carcinoma. This sample comprised blood, obtained from a patient whose treatment included radiotherapy and nephrectomy. The CDR3 bases are TGTGCCAGCAGTGAATCGGTAGGGCTTTACACAGATACGCAGTATTTT. This gives the protein CASSESVGLYTDTQYF.